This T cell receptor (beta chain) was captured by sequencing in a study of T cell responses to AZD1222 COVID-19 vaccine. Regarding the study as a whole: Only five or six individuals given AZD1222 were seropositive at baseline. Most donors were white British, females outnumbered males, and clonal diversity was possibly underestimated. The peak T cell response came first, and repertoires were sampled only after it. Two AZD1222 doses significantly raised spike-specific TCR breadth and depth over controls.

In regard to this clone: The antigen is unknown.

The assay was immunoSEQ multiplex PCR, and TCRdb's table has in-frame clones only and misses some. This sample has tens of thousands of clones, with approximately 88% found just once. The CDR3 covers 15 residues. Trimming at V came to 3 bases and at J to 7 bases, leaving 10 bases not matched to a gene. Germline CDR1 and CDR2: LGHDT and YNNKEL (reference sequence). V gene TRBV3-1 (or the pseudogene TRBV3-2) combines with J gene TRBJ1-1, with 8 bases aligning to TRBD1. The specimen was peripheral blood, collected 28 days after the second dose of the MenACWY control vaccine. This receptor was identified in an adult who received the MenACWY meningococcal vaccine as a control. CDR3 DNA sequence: TGTGCCAGCAGCCAGGTGACAGGGGCCATCTTTGAAGCTTTCTTT. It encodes CASSQVTGAIFEAFF.